This is a list of T cell receptor beta chains from one sample in a study of blood T cell repertoires in COVID-19. The repertoire was sequenced with immunoSEQ multiplex PCR; TCRdb's copy has only in-frame clones and lacks some. The sample includes about 120,000 clones, roughly 82% seen only once; the top ten take about 12%. Sequencing input: peripheral blood. The receptors come from a human donor in a cohort sampled during active COVID-19. Each CDR3 is given with its conserved first and last residue. The order of the fields is CDR3 protein, CDR3 DNA, clone size, D gene, J gene, V gene. A D gene is named only where the DNA matches it firmly. The listing skips clone size in some rows; elsewhere it reads once, few, many or a size class.

cdr3_aa: CASSPDRFTKQYF; cdr3_nt: TGTGCCAGCAGCCCGGACAGATTTACGAAGCAGTACTTC; clone_size: -; d_call: -; j_call: TRBJ2-7; v_call: TRBV9
cdr3_aa: CASSSGLAGVETQYF; cdr3_nt: TGTGCCAGCAGCTCGGGACTAGCGGGGGTAGAGACCCAGTACTTC; clone_size: -; d_call: TRBD2; j_call: TRBJ2-5; v_call: TRBV11-2
cdr3_aa: CASRRDRAFNEQFF; cdr3_nt: TGTGCCAGTAGGCGGGACAGGGCCTTCAATGAGCAGTTCTTC; clone_size: once; d_call: TRBD1; j_call: TRBJ2-1; v_call: TRBV19
cdr3_aa: CASFGFQRYEQYF; cdr3_nt: TGCGCCAGCTTCGGATTTCAGCGCTACGAGCAGTACTTC; clone_size: -; d_call: -; j_call: TRBJ2-7; v_call: TRBV10-2
cdr3_aa: CASSSWGIHEQFF; cdr3_nt: TGTGCCAGCAGTTCCTGGGGCATCCATGAGCAGTTCTTC; clone_size: -; d_call: -; j_call: TRBJ2-1; v_call: TRBV6-5
cdr3_aa: CASSSGPGANVLTF; cdr3_nt: TGCGCCAGCAGCAGCGGGCCTGGGGCCAACGTCCTGACTTTC; clone_size: -; d_call: -; j_call: TRBJ2-6; v_call: TRBV5-1
cdr3_aa: CASSFGRSGEKLFF; cdr3_nt: TGTGCCAGCAGCTTTGGTCGGAGCGGTGAAAAACTGTTTTTT; clone_size: -; d_call: -; j_call: TRBJ1-4; v_call: TRBV5-6
cdr3_aa: CASSLVGTGTNYGYTF; cdr3_nt: TGTGCCAGCAGCTTAGTGGGGACAGGCACCAACTATGGCTACACCTTC; clone_size: -; d_call: TRBD1; j_call: TRBJ1-2; v_call: TRBV7-2
cdr3_aa: CVRSPLRGANEKLFF; cdr3_nt: TGTGTCAGAAGCCCCTTGCGGGGAGCGAATGAAAAACTGTTTTTT; clone_size: -; d_call: -; j_call: TRBJ1-4; v_call: TRBV7-5
cdr3_aa: CASSFSYEQYF; cdr3_nt: TGTGCCAGCAGCTTCAGCTACGAGCAGTACTTC; clone_size: -; d_call: -; j_call: TRBJ2-7; v_call: TRBV7-9
cdr3_aa: CASSAHLAAGTGELFF; cdr3_nt: TGTGCCAGCAGTGCACATTTAGCCGCGGGCACCGGGGAGCTGTTTTTT; clone_size: -; d_call: -; j_call: TRBJ2-2; v_call: TRBV6-4
cdr3_aa: CASSLLGGVYEQYF; cdr3_nt: TGTGCCAGCAGTTTACTGGGCGGGGTCTACGAGCAGTACTTC; clone_size: -; d_call: -; j_call: TRBJ2-7; v_call: TRBV27
cdr3_aa: CASSIGGADYEQYF; cdr3_nt: TGTGCCAGTAGTATTGGAGGGGCGGATTACGAGCAGTACTTC; clone_size: -; d_call: -; j_call: TRBJ2-7; v_call: TRBV19
cdr3_aa: CASSYRSPGLGIDEQFF; cdr3_nt: TGTGCCAGCAGTTACAGGTCTCCGGGACTAGGTATCGATGAGCAGTTCTTC; clone_size: -; d_call: TRBD2; j_call: TRBJ2-1; v_call: TRBV6-2/TRBV6-3
cdr3_aa: CATSVRTGELFF; cdr3_nt: TGTGCCACCAGTGTGAGAACCGGGGAGCTGTTTTTT; clone_size: -; d_call: -; j_call: TRBJ2-2; v_call: TRBV24-1
cdr3_aa: CASSELMGGSYEQYF; cdr3_nt: TGTGCCAGCAGTGAATTGATGGGGGGGAGTTACGAGCAGTACTTC; clone_size: once; d_call: TRBD2; j_call: TRBJ2-7; v_call: TRBV6-1
cdr3_aa: CATSDSGGGEGYTF; cdr3_nt: TGTGCCACCAGTGATTCAGGGGGCGGCGAGGGCTACACCTTC; clone_size: -; d_call: TRBD1; j_call: TRBJ1-2; v_call: TRBV24-1
cdr3_aa: CASSDGLGTGGAGYEQYF; cdr3_nt: TGTGCCAGCAGTGATGGGCTTGGGACAGGGGGCGCTGGGTATGAGCAGTACTTC; clone_size: -; d_call: TRBD1; j_call: TRBJ2-7; v_call: TRBV6-1
cdr3_aa: CASSIDNFYGYTF; cdr3_nt: TGTGCCAGTAGTATAGACAACTTCTATGGCTACACCTTC; clone_size: few; d_call: -; j_call: TRBJ1-2; v_call: TRBV19
cdr3_aa: CASTPGSTDTQYF; cdr3_nt: TGTGCCAGCACCCCGGGGAGCACAGATACGCAGTATTTT; clone_size: -; d_call: -; j_call: TRBJ2-3; v_call: TRBV6-5
cdr3_aa: CASSLVSPPYEQYF; cdr3_nt: TGTGCCAGCAGCTTAGTTAGCCCACCGTACGAGCAGTACTTC; clone_size: -; d_call: -; j_call: TRBJ2-7; v_call: TRBV7-9
cdr3_aa: CAISEGGAPDTQYF; cdr3_nt: TGTGCCATCAGTGAAGGCGGGGCCCCAGATACGCAGTATTTT; clone_size: -; d_call: -; j_call: TRBJ2-3; v_call: TRBV10-3
cdr3_aa: CASSRGLAESYEQYF; cdr3_nt: TGTGCCAGCAGCCGGGGACTAGCGGAATCCTACGAGCAGTACTTC; clone_size: -; d_call: TRBD2; j_call: TRBJ2-7; v_call: TRBV7-9
cdr3_aa: CVRSLGSGVGAFF; cdr3_nt: TGTGTCAGAAGCTTAGGCTCAGGGGTAGGGGCTTTCTTT; clone_size: -; d_call: -; j_call: TRBJ1-1; v_call: TRBV7-5
cdr3_aa: CSASSGGASDTQYF; cdr3_nt: TGCAGTGCTAGTAGCGGGGGGGCTTCAGATACGCAGTATTTT; clone_size: -; d_call: TRBD2; j_call: TRBJ2-3; v_call: TRBV20-1
cdr3_aa: CASSYFPAGNEQFF; cdr3_nt: TGTGCCAGCAGTTACTTCCCTGCAGGAAATGAGCAGTTCTTC; clone_size: -; d_call: -; j_call: TRBJ2-1; v_call: TRBV6-5
cdr3_aa: CASSHFSGVSYNEQFF; cdr3_nt: TGTGCCAGCAGCCACTTTAGCGGGGTCTCCTACAATGAGCAGTTCTTC; clone_size: -; d_call: TRBD2; j_call: TRBJ2-1; v_call: TRBV3-1/TRBV3-2
cdr3_aa: CAISESRGGAGQPQHF; cdr3_nt: TGTGCCATCAGTGAGTCGAGGGGGGGGGCCGGGCAGCCCCAGCATTTT; clone_size: -; d_call: -; j_call: TRBJ1-5; v_call: TRBV10-3
cdr3_aa: CASSVVGQVDGYTF; cdr3_nt: TGTGCCAGCAGCGTAGTGGGACAGGTCGATGGCTACACCTTC; clone_size: -; d_call: TRBD1; j_call: TRBJ1-2; v_call: TRBV9
cdr3_aa: CASSPDREKLFF; cdr3_nt: TGTGCCAGCAGCCCTGACAGGGAAAAACTGTTTTTT; clone_size: -; d_call: -; j_call: TRBJ1-4; v_call: TRBV7-9
cdr3_aa: CAISGTRSNEQYF; cdr3_nt: TGTGCCATCAGTGGGACTAGGTCGAACGAGCAGTACTTC; clone_size: -; d_call: TRBD2; j_call: TRBJ2-7; v_call: TRBV10-3
cdr3_aa: CASSLGGPPYNEQFF; cdr3_nt: TGTGCCAGCAGCTTGGGGGGTCCCCCCTACAATGAGCAGTTCTTC; clone_size: few; d_call: -; j_call: TRBJ2-1; v_call: TRBV7-7
cdr3_aa: CASSVGGRTEAFF; cdr3_nt: TGTGCCAGCAGCGTGGGGGGGCGCACTGAAGCTTTCTTT; clone_size: -; d_call: -; j_call: TRBJ1-1; v_call: TRBV9
cdr3_aa: CASSYARLVEQYF; cdr3_nt: TGTGCCAGCAGTTACGCCAGGTTGGTCGAGCAGTACTTC; clone_size: -; d_call: -; j_call: TRBJ2-7; v_call: TRBV6-5
cdr3_aa: CASSTGLAGGRSYNEQFF; cdr3_nt: TGTGCCAGTAGTACGGGACTAGCGGGGGGGCGCTCCTACAATGAGCAGTTCTTC; clone_size: -; d_call: TRBD2; j_call: TRBJ2-1; v_call: TRBV19
cdr3_aa: CASSRSGQGATDTQYF; cdr3_nt: TGTGCCAGCAGCCGATCAGGACAGGGGGCCACAGATACGCAGTATTTT; clone_size: -; d_call: TRBD1; j_call: TRBJ2-3; v_call: TRBV7-9
cdr3_aa: CASSARDRGSVETQYF; cdr3_nt: TGTGCCAGCAGCGCCCGGGACAGGGGATCCGTAGAGACCCAGTACTTC; clone_size: -; d_call: TRBD1; j_call: TRBJ2-5; v_call: TRBV9
cdr3_aa: CASSSMARTGDTGELFF; cdr3_nt: TGTGCCAGCAGTTCCATGGCCCGGACAGGGGACACCGGGGAGCTGTTTTTT; clone_size: -; d_call: TRBD1; j_call: TRBJ2-2; v_call: TRBV6-2/TRBV6-3
cdr3_aa: CASRVQVNTEAFF; cdr3_nt: TGTGCCAGCAGGGTACAGGTGAACACTGAAGCTTTCTTT; clone_size: few; d_call: -; j_call: TRBJ1-1; v_call: TRBV6-4
cdr3_aa: CATSRDLWQTPPINEQFF; cdr3_nt: TGTGCCACCAGCAGAGATCTCTGGCAAACCCCTCCGATCAATGAGCAGTTCTTC; clone_size: -; d_call: -; j_call: TRBJ2-1; v_call: TRBV15
cdr3_aa: CASSRRLAGGQSETQYF; cdr3_nt: TGTGCCAGCAGCCGGAGACTAGCGGGGGGGCAATCAGAGACCCAGTACTTC; clone_size: -; d_call: TRBD2; j_call: TRBJ2-5; v_call: TRBV3-1/TRBV3-2
cdr3_aa: CASSVSGITGELFF; cdr3_nt: TGTGCCAGCAGCGTATCGGGGATCACCGGGGAGCTGTTTTTT; clone_size: -; d_call: -; j_call: TRBJ2-2; v_call: TRBV9
cdr3_aa: CASSSTGTTNEKLFF; cdr3_nt: TGTGCCAGCAGCTCGACCGGGACAACGAATGAAAAACTGTTTTTT; clone_size: -; d_call: -; j_call: TRBJ1-4; v_call: TRBV7-9
cdr3_aa: CASSLLSGANVLTF; cdr3_nt: TGTGCCAGCAGCCTCCTCTCTGGGGCCAACGTCCTGACTTTC; clone_size: -; d_call: -; j_call: TRBJ2-6; v_call: TRBV4-2
cdr3_aa: CASSLLAGGGTGELFF; cdr3_nt: TGTGCCAGCAGCCTACTAGCGGGGGGAGGAACCGGGGAGCTGTTTTTT; clone_size: few; d_call: TRBD2; j_call: TRBJ2-2; v_call: TRBV9
cdr3_aa: CASRPSQGAEYGYTF; cdr3_nt: TGTGCCAGCAGACCATCTCAGGGGGCGGAGTATGGCTACACCTTC; clone_size: -; d_call: TRBD1; j_call: TRBJ1-2; v_call: TRBV6-5
cdr3_aa: CASSDSAGTADSYNSPLHF; cdr3_nt: TGTGCCAGCAGTGACTCGGCGGGAACAGCTGACTCCTATAATTCACCCCTCCACTTT; clone_size: -; d_call: -; j_call: TRBJ1-6; v_call: TRBV6-4
cdr3_aa: CASSRTGGSYEQYF; cdr3_nt: TGCGCCAGCAGCCGGACAGGGGGTTCCTACGAGCAGTACTTC; clone_size: -; d_call: TRBD1; j_call: TRBJ2-7; v_call: TRBV5-1
cdr3_aa: CASSQGVAGGAETQYF; cdr3_nt: TGTGCCAGCAGCCAAGGAGTAGCGGGGGGGGCAGAGACCCAGTACTTC; clone_size: -; d_call: TRBD2; j_call: TRBJ2-5; v_call: TRBV3-1/TRBV3-2